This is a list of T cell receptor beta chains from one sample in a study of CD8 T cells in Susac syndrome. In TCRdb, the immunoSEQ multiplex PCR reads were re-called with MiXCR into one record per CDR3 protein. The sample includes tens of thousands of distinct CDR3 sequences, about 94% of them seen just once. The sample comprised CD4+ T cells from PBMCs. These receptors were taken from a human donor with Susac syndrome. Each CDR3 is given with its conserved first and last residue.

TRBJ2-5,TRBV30,CAWNGGPQETQYF
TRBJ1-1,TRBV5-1,CASSWDRGLNTEAFF
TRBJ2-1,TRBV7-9,CASSSLTGGENNEQFF
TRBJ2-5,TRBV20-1,CSPSGGALETQYF
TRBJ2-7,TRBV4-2,CASSQDAQGSYEQYF
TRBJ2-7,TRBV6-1,CASSSLGGGWEQYF
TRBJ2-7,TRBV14,CASSHATEQYF
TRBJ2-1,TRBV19,CASSIRGSETGRRNDQFF
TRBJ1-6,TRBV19,CASSLGQGIAPLHF
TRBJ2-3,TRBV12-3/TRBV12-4,CASSMRRLAGGLTDTQYF
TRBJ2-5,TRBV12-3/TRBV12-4,CASSSRRGVIGTQYF
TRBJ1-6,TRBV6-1,CASSESTGAGNSPLHF
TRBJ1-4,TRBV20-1,CSARDRQGAVATNEKLFF
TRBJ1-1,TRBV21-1,CASSLLSGGMDTEAFF
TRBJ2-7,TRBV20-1,CSAPQGLTYEQYF
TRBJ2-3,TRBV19,CASSIDQGPTDTQYF
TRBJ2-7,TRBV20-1,CSAREVPLYEQYF
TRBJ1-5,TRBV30,CAWRGGDNQPQHF
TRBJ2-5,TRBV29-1,CSVSIQGETQYF
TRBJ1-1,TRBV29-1,CSFKEGNTEAFF
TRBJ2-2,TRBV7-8,CASSLGLAGNTGELFF
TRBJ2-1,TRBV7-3,CASSLSVPPNEQFF
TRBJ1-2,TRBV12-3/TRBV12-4,CASTLLQGAGYGYTF
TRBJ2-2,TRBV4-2,CASSQVGNTGELFF
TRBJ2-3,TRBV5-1,CASSSGTRDDTQYF
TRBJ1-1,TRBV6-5,CASSYSRSRSYNTEAFF
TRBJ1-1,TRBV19,CASIGTGTEAFF
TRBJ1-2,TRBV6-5,CASSHRTVGYTF
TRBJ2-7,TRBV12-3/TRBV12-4,CASSFLAGPYEQYF
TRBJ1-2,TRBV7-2,CASSRDREGFYTF
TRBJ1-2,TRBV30,CAWSTGANYGYTF
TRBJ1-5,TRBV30,CAWSGRVNQPQHF
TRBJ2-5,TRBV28,CASINMGEGETQYF
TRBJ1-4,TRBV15,CATSRVGRANEKLFF
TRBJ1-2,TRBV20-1,CSARVMGGYTF
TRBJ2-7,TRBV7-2,CASSYDRGDEQYF
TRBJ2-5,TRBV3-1,CASSPTLGTQYF
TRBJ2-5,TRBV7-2,CASSLEGRGAETQYF
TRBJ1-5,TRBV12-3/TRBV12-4,CASSPAGGNQPQHF
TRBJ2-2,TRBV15,CATSGPAGKPWTGELFF
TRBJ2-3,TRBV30,CAWSVGAGTQYF
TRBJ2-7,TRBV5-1,CASSLAQGDAEQYF
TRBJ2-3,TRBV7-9,CASKPPLKDYTDTQYF
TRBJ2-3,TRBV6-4,CASSAETGQSDTQYF
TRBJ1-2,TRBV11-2,CASRPGLRGGYGYTF
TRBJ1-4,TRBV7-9,CASSFLPRTLEEKLFF
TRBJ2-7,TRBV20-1,CSAPAPGAYEQYF
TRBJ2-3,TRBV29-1,CSAEVTGGTDTQYF
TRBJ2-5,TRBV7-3,CASSLLGGQETQYF
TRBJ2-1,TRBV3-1,CASSTGLANLDYNEQFF
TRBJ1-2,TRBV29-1,CSVEGSYGYTF
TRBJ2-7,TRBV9,CASGRTEYEQYF
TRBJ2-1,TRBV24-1,CATSGRDRGYNEQFF
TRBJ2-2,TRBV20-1,CSASITSHGELFF
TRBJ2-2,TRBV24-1,CATSDWRGSNTGELFF
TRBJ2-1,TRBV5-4,CASSLATFKRQFF